These T cell receptor beta chains were read from a single sample in a study of cytotoxic CD8 clonotypes in ibrutinib-treated CLL. Generated by immunoSEQ multiplex PCR, the TCRdb table keeps only in-frame clones and is missing some. The sample includes 60,000 to 75,000 clones, about nine tenths of them seen just once. Sequenced material: PBMCs, taken after 12 months of ibrutinib treatment. These receptors were taken from a human donor with chronic lymphocytic leukemia. CDR3s include the opening cysteine and the closing phenylalanine or tryptophan. The D gene is left open where the match is weak.

d_call,v_call,cdr3_aa
-,TRBV9,CASSVIAVGSGANVLTF
TRBD2,TRBV6-5,CASSYGSGTETQYF
TRBD1,TRBV30,CAWSPKGQAYLSYEQYF
TRBD1,TRBV19,CASSIPGGLNTGELFF
-,TRBV2,CASSDGGAQPQHF
TRBD1,TRBV6-1,CASSENWDRSSYEQYF
TRBD1,TRBV7-6,CASSLSGQANTEAFF
-,TRBV11-2,CASSLDRGMRNEQFF
-,TRBV6-1,CASSGPHANEQYF
-,TRBV29-1,CSVEDPHSGSSYNEQFF
TRBD1,TRBV19,CASSPRDRGNQPQHF
TRBD2,TRBV11-1,CASTRSGGFGEQYF
-,TRBV7-2,CASSLRDATQYF
-,TRBV18,CASSRGSVSNQPQHF
TRBD2,TRBV7-3,CASSSDGLAGVDEQFF
-,TRBV11-3,CASSLRYQETQYF
-,TRBV5-8,CASSLFAYGYTF